This entry features one T cell receptor beta chain sequence. V gave up 3 bases and J gave up 0 bases; unmatched junction bases: 3. This CDR3 contains 15 residues. CDR1 is SGHNT and CDR2 is YYREEE in the germline V gene (reference sequence). The naive CD8 fraction comprised CD45RO-negative cells positively selected for CCR7 and excluded terminally differentiated effector memory CD45RA+ cells. Data came from immunoSEQ multiplex PCR; TCRdb stores just in-frame clones and leaves some out. The table lists fewer than 700,000 clones, approximately 96% of them singletons. This sample is drawn from a study of shared clonotypes between healthy human individuals.

This chain uses TRBV5-4 with TRBJ2-7, with TRBD2 identical over 10 bases. The sequenced material came from naive CD8+ T cells sorted from blood. This TCR derives from a woman aged 25 to 39 in good health. The CDR3 is CASSSGLANSYEQYF. The DNA of the CDR3 is TGTGCCAGCAGCTCGGGACTAGCGAACTCCTACGAGCAGTACTTC.